This T cell receptor (beta chain) was identified during a study of CD8 T cells in ankylosing spondylitis. The study's findings and limits: Characteristic of ankylosing spondylitis blood, it appeared, was a TCR beta motif comprising fewer than 10 highly homologous variants. In the blood and synovial fluid of reactive arthritis, some motif variants had been previously reported.

Germline CDR1 and CDR2: SGHKS and YYEKEE (reference sequence). The CDR3 is made up of 15 amino acids. V lost 4 bases, J lost 4 bases, and 7 bases stayed unmatched. Scientists made TCR beta libraries using quantitative 5'-RACE with molecular barcodes. TCRdb re-derived calls from the 5' RACE reads in MiXCR, one entry per CDR3 protein. The repertoire includes roughly 180,000 distinct CDR3 sequences, around a tenth of them detected once, and roughly 16% sits in the top ten. A note on this clonotype: Its antigen is undetermined.

This clonotype was obtained from a female donor with ankylosing spondylitis or in good health (not recorded which). The chain recombines TRBV5-5 with TRBJ2-3; 9 nucleotides match TRBD1. Sequencing was carried out using blood, either unsorted or a sorted T cell fraction (not recorded which). The CDR3 DNA follows: TGTGCCAGCAGCGCACCGGGACAGGGTGCAGATACGCAGTATTTT. Protein sequence: CASSAPGQGADTQYF.